Listed below are T cell receptor beta chains from one sample, sequenced in a study of shared T cell receptors in the human thymus. Profiled with immunoSEQ multiplex PCR; TCRdb holds only in-frame clones, not every one. The sample lists just under 550,000 clones; about four fifths were seen once. The same data also went into a second study, on human thymus T cells.

The source material was thymocytes. The source is a boy under two years old with a congenital heart defect. Each CDR3 is given with its conserved first and last residue. The D gene is left open where the match is weak. Size is stated for part of the rows, as once, few or many counts, or as a class when the clone is expanded.

D gene: TRBD1
clone size: NA
V gene: TRBV11-1
J gene: TRBJ2-7
CDR3 protein: CASSLWTGSYEQYF
CDR3 DNA: TGTGCCAGCAGCTTATGGACAGGGTCCTACGAGCAGTACTTC

D gene: NA
clone size: NA
V gene: TRBV27
J gene: TRBJ2-6
CDR3 protein: CASSFGVVGSSGANVLTF
CDR3 DNA: TGTGCCAGCAGTTTCGGGGTAGTGGGTAGCTCTGGGGCCAACGTCCTGACTTTC

D gene: NA
clone size: NA
V gene: TRBV4-3
J gene: TRBJ1-5
CDR3 protein: CASSQAANHPSNQPQHF
CDR3 DNA: TGCGCCAGCAGCCAAGCCGCGAACCACCCTAGCAATCAGCCCCAGCATTTT

D gene: TRBD2
clone size: NA
V gene: TRBV9
J gene: TRBJ2-7
CDR3 protein: CASSAGGRTSLYEQYF
CDR3 DNA: TGTGCCAGCAGCGCTGGGGGCCGGACTAGCCTCTACGAGCAGTACTTC

D gene: NA
clone size: once
V gene: TRBV7-9
J gene: TRBJ1-3
CDR3 protein: CASSIMGWRNTIYF
CDR3 DNA: TGTGCCAGCAGCATCATGGGCTGGAGAAACACCATATATTTT

D gene: TRBD1
clone size: NA
V gene: TRBV4-2
J gene: TRBJ1-5
CDR3 protein: CASSHGTGGRQPQHF
CDR3 DNA: TGTGCCAGCAGCCACGGGACAGGGGGTCGTCAGCCCCAGCATTTT

D gene: NA
clone size: NA
V gene: TRBV5-6
J gene: TRBJ1-5
CDR3 protein: CASSLWPQGRGNQPQHF
CDR3 DNA: TGTGCCAGCAGCTTGTGGCCACAAGGACGGGGAAATCAGCCCCAGCATTTT

D gene: TRBD2
clone size: NA
V gene: TRBV4-3
J gene: TRBJ2-7
CDR3 protein: CASSQSGPSGSEPYEQYF
CDR3 DNA: TGCGCCAGCAGCCAGTCTGGGCCTAGCGGGAGTGAACCCTACGAGCAGTACTTC

D gene: TRBD1
clone size: NA
V gene: TRBV19
J gene: TRBJ1-1
CDR3 protein: CASSVGTGNTEAFF
CDR3 DNA: TGTGCCAGTAGTGTAGGGACAGGGAACACTGAAGCTTTCTTT

D gene: TRBD1
clone size: NA
V gene: TRBV13
J gene: TRBJ1-2
CDR3 protein: CASSYRGRHYGYTF
CDR3 DNA: TGTGCCAGCAGCTACAGGGGGCGTCACTATGGCTACACCTTC

D gene: TRBD2
clone size: NA
V gene: TRBV28
J gene: TRBJ2-2
CDR3 protein: CASTPTGGPVVTGELFF
CDR3 DNA: TGTGCCAGCACCCCGACGGGAGGGCCGGTGGTCACCGGGGAGCTGTTTTTT

D gene: TRBD2
clone size: NA
V gene: TRBV28
J gene: TRBJ2-3
CDR3 protein: CASSLCIAGEKDTQYF
CDR3 DNA: TGTGCCAGCAGTTTATGCATAGCGGGAGAAAAAGATACGCAGTATTTT

D gene: NA
clone size: NA
V gene: TRBV9
J gene: TRBJ2-3
CDR3 protein: CASSVGRSFEVVLSTDTQYF
CDR3 DNA: TGTGCCAGCAGCGTAGGGAGGTCTTTCGAGGTCGTGTTGAGCACAGATACGCAGTATTTT

D gene: TRBD2
clone size: NA
V gene: TRBV5-1
J gene: TRBJ2-3
CDR3 protein: CASSGKPPTSGRSVDTQYF
CDR3 DNA: TGCGCCAGCAGCGGAAAACCACCGACTAGCGGGAGATCGGTGGATACGCAGTATTTT

D gene: TRBD1
clone size: NA
V gene: TRBV5-8
J gene: TRBJ2-7
CDR3 protein: CASSLDRGDRECEQYF
CDR3 DNA: TGTGCCAGCAGCTTGGACCGCGGGGACAGGGAGTGCGAGCAGTACTTC

D gene: TRBD2
clone size: NA
V gene: TRBV5-8
J gene: TRBJ2-1
CDR3 protein: CASSLVRESQNEQFF
CDR3 DNA: TGTGCCAGCAGCTTGGTGCGGGAGTCGCAAAATGAGCAGTTCTTC

D gene: NA
clone size: NA
V gene: TRBV28
J gene: TRBJ2-1
CDR3 protein: CASSSETPSSYNEQFF
CDR3 DNA: TGTGCCAGCAGTTCGGAGACCCCAAGCTCCTACAATGAGCAGTTCTTC

D gene: TRBD2
clone size: few
V gene: TRBV11-2
J gene: TRBJ2-7
CDR3 protein: CASSLDPPAGGPSREQYF
CDR3 DNA: TGTGCCAGCAGCTTAGATCCCCCAGCGGGAGGGCCCTCCCGTGAGCAGTACTTC

D gene: TRBD2
clone size: NA
V gene: TRBV5-8
J gene: TRBJ2-1
CDR3 protein: CASSPGLLAGDDEQFF
CDR3 DNA: TGTGCCAGCAGTCCGGGCCTGCTAGCGGGGGATGATGAGCAGTTCTTC

D gene: NA
clone size: NA
V gene: TRBV10-3
J gene: TRBJ2-7
CDR3 protein: CAIGGYEQYF
CDR3 DNA: TGTGCCATCGGAGGGTACGAGCAGTACTTC

D gene: NA
clone size: NA
V gene: TRBV14
J gene: TRBJ2-4
CDR3 protein: CASSPGALDMGAQNIQYF
CDR3 DNA: TGTGCCAGCAGCCCAGGCGCCTTGGATATGGGGGCTCAAAACATTCAGTACTTC

D gene: TRBD2
clone size: NA
V gene: TRBV4-1
J gene: TRBJ2-7
CDR3 protein: CASSQDPQLAGGYEQYF
CDR3 DNA: TGCGCCAGCAGCCAAGACCCACAACTAGCGGGAGGCTACGAGCAGTACTTC

D gene: NA
clone size: NA
V gene: TRBV27
J gene: TRBJ2-2
CDR3 protein: CASSSHREGVFTGELFF
CDR3 DNA: TGTGCCAGCAGTTCCCACAGGGAGGGGGTCTTCACCGGGGAGCTGTTTTTT

D gene: NA
clone size: few
V gene: TRBV5-1
J gene: TRBJ1-2
CDR3 protein: CASSLAPNYGYTF
CDR3 DNA: TGCGCCAGCAGCTTGGCTCCGAACTATGGCTACACCTTC

D gene: NA
clone size: NA
V gene: TRBV4-2
J gene: TRBJ1-3
CDR3 protein: CASSQDAAAGNTIYF
CDR3 DNA: TGTGCCAGCAGCCAAGATGCGGCAGCTGGAAACACCATATATTTT

D gene: NA
clone size: NA
V gene: TRBV28
J gene: TRBJ2-2
CDR3 protein: CASSLSLPNTGELFF
CDR3 DNA: TGTGCCAGCAGTTTATCACTACCTAACACCGGGGAGCTGTTTTTT

D gene: TRBD1
clone size: NA
V gene: TRBV27
J gene: TRBJ1-1
CDR3 protein: CASSIRASRGLYTEAFF
CDR3 DNA: TGTGCCAGCAGTATTAGGGCTTCGAGGGGGCTGTACACTGAAGCTTTCTTT

D gene: NA
clone size: NA
V gene: TRBV28
J gene: TRBJ2-6
CDR3 protein: CASSLLQGTGANVLTF
CDR3 DNA: TGTGCCAGCAGTTTATTACAGGGTACTGGGGCCAACGTCCTGACTTTC

D gene: NA
clone size: NA
V gene: TRBV30
J gene: TRBJ1-3
CDR3 protein: CAWSARIGSSGNTIYF
CDR3 DNA: TGTGCCTGGAGTGCACGAATTGGGAGCTCTGGAAACACCATATATTTT

D gene: NA
clone size: NA
V gene: TRBV28
J gene: TRBJ2-4
CDR3 protein: CASSSSGHGNIQYF
CDR3 DNA: TGTGCCAGCAGTTCCTCGGGACACGGGAACATTCAGTACTTC

D gene: TRBD2
clone size: NA
V gene: TRBV14
J gene: TRBJ2-1
CDR3 protein: CASSPRVSGRALDEQFF
CDR3 DNA: TGTGCCAGCAGCCCCCGGGTCAGTGGGAGGGCCCTGGATGAGCAGTTCTTC

D gene: NA
clone size: NA
V gene: TRBV10-1
J gene: TRBJ1-1
CDR3 protein: CASSPRGLNTEAFF
CDR3 DNA: TGCGCCAGCAGTCCCAGGGGCTTGAACACTGAAGCTTTCTTT

D gene: TRBD1
clone size: NA
V gene: TRBV5-6
J gene: TRBJ2-7
CDR3 protein: CASRKGALLNSDSYEQYF
CDR3 DNA: TGTGCCAGCCGGAAGGGGGCACTATTAAACTCGGACTCCTACGAGCAGTACTTC

D gene: TRBD2
clone size: few
V gene: TRBV11-2
J gene: TRBJ2-1
CDR3 protein: CASSLDLGLAGGPYNEQFF
CDR3 DNA: TGTGCCAGCAGCTTAGACTTGGGACTAGCGGGAGGGCCATACAATGAGCAGTTCTTC

D gene: NA
clone size: NA
V gene: TRBV10-1
J gene: TRBJ1-1
CDR3 protein: CASKREAFF
CDR3 DNA: TGCGCCAGCAAGAGGGAAGCTTTCTTT

D gene: NA
clone size: NA
V gene: TRBV7-9
J gene: TRBJ1-2
CDR3 protein: CASSLNRTVYGYTF
CDR3 DNA: TGTGCCAGCAGCTTAAATAGGACAGTCTATGGCTACACCTTC

D gene: NA
clone size: NA
V gene: TRBV28
J gene: TRBJ1-5
CDR3 protein: CASSFLGAGVDNQPQHF
CDR3 DNA: TGTGCCAGCAGTTTTTTGGGGGCCGGGGTTGACAATCAGCCCCAGCATTTT

D gene: NA
clone size: NA
V gene: TRBV5-5
J gene: TRBJ2-7
CDR3 protein: CASSLGDSSSYEQYF
CDR3 DNA: TGTGCCAGCAGCTTAGGGGACTCAAGCTCCTACGAGCAGTACTTC

D gene: TRBD1
clone size: NA
V gene: TRBV18
J gene: TRBJ2-7
CDR3 protein: CASSVDRDRGGYEQYF
CDR3 DNA: TGTGCCAGCTCCGTAGACCGGGACAGGGGGGGCTACGAGCAGTACTTC

D gene: NA
clone size: NA
V gene: TRBV6-5
J gene: TRBJ1-2
CDR3 protein: CASSRTALTRGYTF
CDR3 DNA: TGTGCCAGCTCCAGGACAGCCTTAACAAGGGGCTACACCTTC

D gene: NA
clone size: NA
V gene: TRBV4-1
J gene: TRBJ2-3
CDR3 protein: CASSQGRRGFDTQYF
CDR3 DNA: TGCGCCAGCAGCCAAGGACGGAGGGGATTCGATACGCAGTATTTT

D gene: NA
clone size: NA
V gene: TRBV28
J gene: TRBJ2-7
CDR3 protein: CASSRGDGSSYEQYF
CDR3 DNA: TGTGCCAGCAGTCGCGGTGACGGCAGCTCCTACGAGCAGTACTTC

D gene: TRBD1
clone size: NA
V gene: TRBV9
J gene: TRBJ1-2
CDR3 protein: CASSVGGTGGYTF
CDR3 DNA: TGTGCCAGCAGCGTAGGGGGGACAGGTGGCTACACCTTC

D gene: NA
clone size: NA
V gene: TRBV7-3
J gene: TRBJ2-3
CDR3 protein: CASSLGPGGTDTQYF
CDR3 DNA: TGTGCCAGCAGCTTGGGGCCTGGGGGCACAGATACGCAGTATTTT